The entry below gives a single TCR beta chain sequence along with its context. As yet, its antigen is unknown. The method was immunoSEQ multiplex PCR; TCRdb's version includes in-frame clones alone and lacks a portion of them. The sample includes about 92,000 clones, about 90% of them seen just once. Germline V CDR1 and CDR2: MGHRA, YSYEKL. V was trimmed by 3 bases and J by 4 bases, leaving 10 bases between them. The CDR3 is 14 residues long. The data belong to a study of T cell responses to AZD1222 COVID-19 vaccine. Study results and limitations: Donors, mostly white British, included more females; clonal diversity was possibly underestimated.

The source of this sequence is an adult in good health. The gene calls are TRBV4-1 and TRBJ1-5; no clear D. The source material was peripheral blood, sampled on day 0 of AZD1222 vaccination. The CDR3 DNA follows: TGCGCCAGCAGCCACCCCCCGAGTAATCAGCCCCAGCATTTT. Amino acids: CASSHPPSNQPQHF.